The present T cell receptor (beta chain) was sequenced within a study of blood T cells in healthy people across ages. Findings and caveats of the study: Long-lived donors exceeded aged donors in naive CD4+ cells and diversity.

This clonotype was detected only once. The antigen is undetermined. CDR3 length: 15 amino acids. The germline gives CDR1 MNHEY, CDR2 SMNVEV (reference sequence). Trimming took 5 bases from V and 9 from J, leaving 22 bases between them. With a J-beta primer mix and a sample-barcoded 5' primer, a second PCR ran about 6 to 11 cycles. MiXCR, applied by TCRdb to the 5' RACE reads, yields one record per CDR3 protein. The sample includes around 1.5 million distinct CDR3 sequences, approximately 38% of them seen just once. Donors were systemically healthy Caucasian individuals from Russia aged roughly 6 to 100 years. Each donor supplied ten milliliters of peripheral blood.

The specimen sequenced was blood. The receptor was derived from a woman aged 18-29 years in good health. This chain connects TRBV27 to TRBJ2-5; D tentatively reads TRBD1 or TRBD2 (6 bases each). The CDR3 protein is CASSPDPPGAGAQYF. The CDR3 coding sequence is TGTGCCAGCAGTCCCGACCCACCGGGGGCAGGGGCCCAGTACTTC.